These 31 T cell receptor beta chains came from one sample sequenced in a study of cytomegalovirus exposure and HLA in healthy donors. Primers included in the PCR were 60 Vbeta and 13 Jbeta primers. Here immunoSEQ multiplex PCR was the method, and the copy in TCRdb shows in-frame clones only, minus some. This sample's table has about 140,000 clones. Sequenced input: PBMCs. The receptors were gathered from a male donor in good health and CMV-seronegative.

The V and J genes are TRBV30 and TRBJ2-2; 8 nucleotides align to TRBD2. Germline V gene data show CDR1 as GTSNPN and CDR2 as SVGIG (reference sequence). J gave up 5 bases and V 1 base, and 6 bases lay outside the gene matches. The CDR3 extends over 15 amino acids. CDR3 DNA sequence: TGTGCCTGGAGTGGCGTAGCGGGGCTGACCGGGGAGCTGTTTTTT. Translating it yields CAWSGVAGLTGELFF.

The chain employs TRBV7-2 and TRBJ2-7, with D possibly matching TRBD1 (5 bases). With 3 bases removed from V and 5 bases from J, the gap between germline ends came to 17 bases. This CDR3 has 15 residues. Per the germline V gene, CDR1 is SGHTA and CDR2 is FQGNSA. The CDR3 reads CASSLMSTGPHEQYF. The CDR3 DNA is TGTGCCAGCAGCTTGATGAGCACAGGTCCCCACGAGCAGTACTTC.

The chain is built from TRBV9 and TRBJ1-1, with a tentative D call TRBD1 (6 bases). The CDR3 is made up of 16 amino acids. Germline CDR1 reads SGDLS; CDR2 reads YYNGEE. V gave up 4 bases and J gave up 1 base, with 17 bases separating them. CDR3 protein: CASSRYPGHTNTEAFF. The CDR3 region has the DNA TGTGCCAGCAGCCGTTATCCGGGACATACGAACACTGAAGCTTTCTTT.

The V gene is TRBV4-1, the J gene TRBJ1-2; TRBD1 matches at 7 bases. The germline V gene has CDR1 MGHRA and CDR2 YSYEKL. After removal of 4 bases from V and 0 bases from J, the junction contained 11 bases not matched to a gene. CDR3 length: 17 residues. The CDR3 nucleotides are TGCGCCAGCAGCCGGGCCCTGTCAGGGGGAGCTAACTATGGCTACACCTTC. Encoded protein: CASSRALSGGANYGYTF.

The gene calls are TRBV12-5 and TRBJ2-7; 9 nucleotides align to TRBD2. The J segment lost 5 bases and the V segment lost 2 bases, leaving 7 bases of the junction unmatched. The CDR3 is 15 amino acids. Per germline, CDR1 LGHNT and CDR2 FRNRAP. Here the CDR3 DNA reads TGTGCTAGTGGTTTGATGGCGGGAGGGCCCAACGAGCAGTACTTC. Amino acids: CASGLMAGGPNEQYF.

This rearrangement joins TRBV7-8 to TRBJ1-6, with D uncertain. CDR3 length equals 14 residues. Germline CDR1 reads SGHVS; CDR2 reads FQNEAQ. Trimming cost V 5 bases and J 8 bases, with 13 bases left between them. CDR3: CASSLTRDDSPLHF. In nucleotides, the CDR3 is TGTGCCAGCAGCCTGACCCGGGATGATTCACCCCTCCACTTT.

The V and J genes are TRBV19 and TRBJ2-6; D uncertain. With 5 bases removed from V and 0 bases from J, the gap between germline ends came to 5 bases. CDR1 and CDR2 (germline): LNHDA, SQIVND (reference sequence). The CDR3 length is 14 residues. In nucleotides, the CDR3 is TGTGCCAGTAGTCAGGACTCTGGGGCCAACGTCCTGACTTTC. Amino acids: CASSQDSGANVLTF.

The CDR3 DNA follows: TGTGCCAGCAGTCGACAGGGAGTCTCTGGAAACACCATATATTTT. Protein product: CASSRQGVSGNTIYF. This chain uses TRBV9 with TRBJ1-3; 7 bases map to TRBD1. In germline, CDR1 is SGDLS, CDR2 YYNGEE. This CDR3 comprises 15 residues. V was clipped by 5 bases and J by 0 bases; unmatched bases: 5.

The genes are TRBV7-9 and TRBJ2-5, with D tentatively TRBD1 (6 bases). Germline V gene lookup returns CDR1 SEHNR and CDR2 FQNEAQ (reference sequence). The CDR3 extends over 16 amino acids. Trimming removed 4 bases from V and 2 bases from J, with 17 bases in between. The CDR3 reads CASSSYRESPQETQYF. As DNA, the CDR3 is TGTGCCAGCAGCTCCTACAGGGAGTCCCCTCAAGAGACCCAGTACTTC.

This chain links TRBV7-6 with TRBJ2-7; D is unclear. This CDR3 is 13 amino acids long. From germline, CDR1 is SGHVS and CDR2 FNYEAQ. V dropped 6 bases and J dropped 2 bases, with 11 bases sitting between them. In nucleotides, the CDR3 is TGTGCCAGCAGTCCTCAGGCTACCTACGAGCAGTACTTC. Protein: CASSPQATYEQYF.

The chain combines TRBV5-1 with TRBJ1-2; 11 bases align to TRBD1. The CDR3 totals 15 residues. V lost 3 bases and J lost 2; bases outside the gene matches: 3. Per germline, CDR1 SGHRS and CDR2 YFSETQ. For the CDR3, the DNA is TGCGCCAGCAGCTGGGGACAGGGGGAGAACTATGGCTACACCTTC. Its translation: CASSWGQGENYGYTF.

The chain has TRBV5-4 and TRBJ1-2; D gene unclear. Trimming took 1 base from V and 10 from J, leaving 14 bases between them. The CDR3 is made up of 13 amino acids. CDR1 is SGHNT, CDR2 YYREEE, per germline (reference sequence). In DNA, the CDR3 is TGTGCCAGCAGCTTGCACAGTCTCCCGATCTACACCTTC. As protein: CASSLHSLPIYTF.

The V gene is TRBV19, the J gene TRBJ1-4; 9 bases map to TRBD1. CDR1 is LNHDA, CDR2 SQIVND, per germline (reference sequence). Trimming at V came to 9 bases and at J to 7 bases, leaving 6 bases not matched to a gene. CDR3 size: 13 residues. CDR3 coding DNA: TGTGCCAGCAGCGACAGGGGGGGTGAAAAACTGTTTTTT. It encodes CASSDRGGEKLFF.

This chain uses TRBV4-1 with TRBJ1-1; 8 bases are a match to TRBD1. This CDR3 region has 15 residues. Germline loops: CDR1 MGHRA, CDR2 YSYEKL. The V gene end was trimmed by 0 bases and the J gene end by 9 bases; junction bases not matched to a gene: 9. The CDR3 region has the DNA TGCGCCAGCAGCCAAGATCTGGACAGGGCAATCAAAGCTTTCTTT. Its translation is CASSQDLDRAIKAFF.

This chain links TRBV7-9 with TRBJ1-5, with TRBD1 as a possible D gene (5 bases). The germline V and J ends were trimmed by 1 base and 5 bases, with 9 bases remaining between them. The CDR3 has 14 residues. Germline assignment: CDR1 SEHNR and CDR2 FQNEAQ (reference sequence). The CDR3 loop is CASSLVGGDQPQHF. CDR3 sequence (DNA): TGTGCCAGCAGCTTAGTCGGAGGGGATCAGCCCCAGCATTTT.

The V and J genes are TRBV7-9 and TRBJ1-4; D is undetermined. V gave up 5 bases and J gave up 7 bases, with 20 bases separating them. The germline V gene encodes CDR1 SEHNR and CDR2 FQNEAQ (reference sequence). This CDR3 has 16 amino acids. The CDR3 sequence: CASSPSPGPGGEKLFF. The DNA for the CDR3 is TGTGCCAGCAGCCCGTCCCCAGGCCCTGGTGGTGAAAAACTGTTTTTT.

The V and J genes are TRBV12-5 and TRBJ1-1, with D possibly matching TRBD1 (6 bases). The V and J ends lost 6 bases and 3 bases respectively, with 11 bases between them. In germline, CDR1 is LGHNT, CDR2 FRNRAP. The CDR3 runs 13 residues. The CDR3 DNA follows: TGTGCTAGTGGATTTGGACAGCACACTGAAGCTTTCTTT. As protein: CASGFGQHTEAFF. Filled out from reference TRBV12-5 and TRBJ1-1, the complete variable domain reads DARVTQTPRHKVTEMGQEVTMRCQPILGHNTVFWYRQTMMQGLELLAYFRNRAPLDDSGMPKDRFSAEMPDATLATLKIQPSEPRDSAVYFCASGFGQHTEAFFGQGTRLTVV.

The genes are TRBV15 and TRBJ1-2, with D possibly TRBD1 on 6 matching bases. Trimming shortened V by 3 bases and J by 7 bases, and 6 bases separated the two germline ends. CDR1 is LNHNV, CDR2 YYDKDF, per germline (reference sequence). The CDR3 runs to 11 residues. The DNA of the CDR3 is TGTGCCACCAGCAGGGACAGTGGCTACACCTTC. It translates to CATSRDSGYTF.

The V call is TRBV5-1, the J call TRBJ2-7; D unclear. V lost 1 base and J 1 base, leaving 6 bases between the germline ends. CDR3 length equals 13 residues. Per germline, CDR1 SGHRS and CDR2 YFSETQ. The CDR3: CASSLIGSYEQYF. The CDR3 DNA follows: TGCGCCAGCAGCTTGATCGGGTCCTACGAGCAGTACTTC.

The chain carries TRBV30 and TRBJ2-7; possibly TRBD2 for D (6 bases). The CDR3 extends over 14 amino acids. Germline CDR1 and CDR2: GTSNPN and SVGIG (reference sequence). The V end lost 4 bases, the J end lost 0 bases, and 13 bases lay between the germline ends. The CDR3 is CAWMGEESSYEQYF. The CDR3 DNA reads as TGTGCCTGGATGGGGGAGGAAAGCTCCTACGAGCAGTACTTC.

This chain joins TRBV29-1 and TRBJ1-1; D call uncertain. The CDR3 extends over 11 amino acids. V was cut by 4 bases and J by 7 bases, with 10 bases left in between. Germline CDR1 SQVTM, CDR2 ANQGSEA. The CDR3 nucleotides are TGCAGCGTTGTCATTCCGGGTGAAGCTTTCTTT. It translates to CSVVIPGEAFF.

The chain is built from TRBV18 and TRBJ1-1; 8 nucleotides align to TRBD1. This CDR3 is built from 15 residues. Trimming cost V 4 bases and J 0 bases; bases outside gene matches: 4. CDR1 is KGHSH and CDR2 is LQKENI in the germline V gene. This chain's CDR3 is CASSRQGLMNTEAFF. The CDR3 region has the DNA TGTGCCAGCTCACGACAGGGGCTGATGAACACTGAAGCTTTCTTT.

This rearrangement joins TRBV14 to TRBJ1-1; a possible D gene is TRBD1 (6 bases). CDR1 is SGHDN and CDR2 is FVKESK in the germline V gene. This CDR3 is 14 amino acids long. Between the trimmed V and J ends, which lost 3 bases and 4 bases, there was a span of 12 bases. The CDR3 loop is CASSQGRGGTEAFF. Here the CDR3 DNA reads TGTGCCAGCAGCCAGGGAAGAGGGGGCACTGAAGCTTTCTTT.

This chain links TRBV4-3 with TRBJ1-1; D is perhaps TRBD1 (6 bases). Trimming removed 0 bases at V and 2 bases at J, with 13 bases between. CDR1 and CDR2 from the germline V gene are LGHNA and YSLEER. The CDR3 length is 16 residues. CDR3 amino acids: CASSQDGLGQNTEAFF. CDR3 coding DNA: TGCGCCAGCAGCCAAGATGGGTTGGGACAAAACACTGAAGCTTTCTTT.

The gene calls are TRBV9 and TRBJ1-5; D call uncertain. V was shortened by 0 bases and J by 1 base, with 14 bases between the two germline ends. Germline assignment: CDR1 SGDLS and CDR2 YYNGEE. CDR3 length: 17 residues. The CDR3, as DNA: TGTGCCAGCAGCGTAGGGCCCTCTTCATCCAGCAATCAGCCCCAGCATTTT. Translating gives CASSVGPSSSSNQPQHF.

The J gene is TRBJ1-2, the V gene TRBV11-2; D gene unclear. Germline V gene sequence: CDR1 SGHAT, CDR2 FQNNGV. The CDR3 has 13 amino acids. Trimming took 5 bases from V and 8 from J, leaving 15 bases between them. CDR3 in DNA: TGTGCCAGCAGCCTCCTTGAGGGATTCGGCTACACCTTC. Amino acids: CASSLLEGFGYTF.

DNA for the CDR3: TGCGCCAGCAGCGGACAGAGCTCCTACGAGCAGTACTTC. This encodes CASSGQSSYEQYF. The rearrangement joins TRBV5-1 to TRBJ2-7; D might be TRBD1 (6 bases). The CDR3 extends over 13 amino acids. Germline values: CDR1 SGHRS, CDR2 YFSETQ. Trimming pared 4 bases from V and 0 bases from J, leaving 8 bases between.

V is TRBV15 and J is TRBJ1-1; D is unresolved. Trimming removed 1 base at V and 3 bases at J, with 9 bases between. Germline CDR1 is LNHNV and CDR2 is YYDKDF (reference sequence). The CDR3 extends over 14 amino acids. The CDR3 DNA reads TGTGCCACCAGCAGAGTTGGAGGTTACACTGAAGCTTTCTTT. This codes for CATSRVGGYTEAFF.

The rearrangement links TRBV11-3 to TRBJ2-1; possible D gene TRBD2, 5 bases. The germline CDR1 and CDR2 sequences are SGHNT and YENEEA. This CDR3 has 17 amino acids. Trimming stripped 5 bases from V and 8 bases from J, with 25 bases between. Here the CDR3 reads CASSTRGNGRKEDEQFF. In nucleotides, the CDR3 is TGTGCCAGCAGCACCCGGGGTAATGGTAGAAAGGAGGATGAGCAGTTCTTC.

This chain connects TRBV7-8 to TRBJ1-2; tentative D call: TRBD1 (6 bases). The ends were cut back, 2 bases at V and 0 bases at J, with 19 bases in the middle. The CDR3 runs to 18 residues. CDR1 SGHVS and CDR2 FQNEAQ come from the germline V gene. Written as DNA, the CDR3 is TGTGCCAGCAGCTTATGGGCGAGCGGACAGAGCTCTAACTATGGCTACACCTTC. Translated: CASSLWASGQSSNYGYTF.

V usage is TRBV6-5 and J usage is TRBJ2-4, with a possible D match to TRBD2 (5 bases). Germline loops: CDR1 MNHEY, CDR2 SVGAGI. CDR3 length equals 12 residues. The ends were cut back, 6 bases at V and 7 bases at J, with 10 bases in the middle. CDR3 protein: CASSSRGNIQYF. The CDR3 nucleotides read TGTGCCAGCAGCTCCCGGGGTAACATTCAGTACTTC.